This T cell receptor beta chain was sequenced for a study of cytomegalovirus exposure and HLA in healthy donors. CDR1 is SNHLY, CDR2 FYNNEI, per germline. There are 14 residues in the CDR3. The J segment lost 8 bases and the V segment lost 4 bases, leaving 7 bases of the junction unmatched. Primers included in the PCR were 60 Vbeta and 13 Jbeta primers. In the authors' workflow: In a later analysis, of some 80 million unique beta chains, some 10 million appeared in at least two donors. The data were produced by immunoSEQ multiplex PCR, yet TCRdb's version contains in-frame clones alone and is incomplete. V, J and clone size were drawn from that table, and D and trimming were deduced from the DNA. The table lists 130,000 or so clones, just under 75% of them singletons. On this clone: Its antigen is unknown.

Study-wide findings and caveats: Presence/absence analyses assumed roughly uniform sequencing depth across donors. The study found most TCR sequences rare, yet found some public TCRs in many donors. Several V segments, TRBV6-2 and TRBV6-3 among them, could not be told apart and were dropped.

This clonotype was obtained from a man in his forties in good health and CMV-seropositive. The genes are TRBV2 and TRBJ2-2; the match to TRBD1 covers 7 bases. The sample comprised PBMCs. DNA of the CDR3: TGTGCCAGCAGTGCTCGGACAGGATCTGGGGAGCTGTTTTTT. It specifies CASSARTGSGELFF.